Included here is one TCR beta chain sequence, with context. The antigen is not known. The data stem from a study of T cell responses to AZD1222 COVID-19 vaccine. General study points: Baseline serology detected seropositivity in only 5 or 6 AZD1222 recipients. Most donors were white British, females outnumbered males, and clonal diversity was possibly underestimated.

Sequenced by immunoSEQ multiplex PCR; TCRdb stores in-frame clones only, minus some. The sample carries under 170,000 clones, 75% to 95% recorded once. Per germline, CDR1 SGHTS and CDR2 YDEGEE. V gave up 1 base and J gave up 2 bases; unmatched junction bases: 7. CDR3 length: 17 residues. The genes are TRBV5-8 and TRBJ2-2; 8 nucleotides align to TRBD2. The input for sequencing was peripheral blood, taken 28 days after the second AZD1222 dose. The clonotype comes from an adult who received the AZD1222 COVID-19 vaccine. The CDR3 spells CASSLMTTSGNTGELFF. In DNA, the CDR3 is TGTGCCAGCAGCTTGATGACCACTAGCGGTAACACCGGGGAGCTGTTTTTT.